This T cell receptor beta chain was retrieved from a study of CD8 T cells in Susac syndrome. CDR1 and CDR2 (germline): MNHEY, SVGEGT. The CDR3 covers 17 residues. The junction had 11 bases not matched to a gene; V was cut back by 2 bases and J by 6 bases. Random hexamers were used to reverse transcribe about 0.5 to 1 ug of RNA. TCRdb reprocessed the immunoSEQ multiplex PCR reads with MiXCR, giving one entry per CDR3 protein. The sample lists more than 95,000 distinct CDR3 sequences; around 94% were seen once. The V call is TRBV6-2 or TRBV6-3, the J call TRBJ2-3, with TRBD1 identical over 10 bases. The sequenced sample consisted of CD4+ T cells from PBMCs. The receptor was derived from a human donor in good health. The CDR3 loop reads CASSYPAGQGDGDTQYF. The CDR3 nucleotides read TGTGCCAGCAGTTACCCCGCCGGACAGGGGGATGGGGATACGCAGTATTTT.